Each of the 20 T cell receptor beta chains below was sequenced from the same sample in a study of metastatic and nonmetastatic thyroid tumors. TCRdb reassembled clones from the PCR reads with MiXCR. Found here are 65,000 to 70,000 clones, around 14% of them singletons; the top ten hold just over 6.5%. Before thyroid surgery, none of the patients had received any treatment. Sequenced material: blood. The source is a male donor with papillary thyroid cancer or a benign thyroid nodule (not recorded which). Some clones in this sample may be carry-over from other donors' samples.

This clone was seen ten or more times. The chain employs TRBV11-2 and TRBJ2-3; no clear D. V lost 0 bases and J 2 bases, leaving 6 bases between the germline ends. The CDR3 runs 14 residues. Germline V lookup: CDR1 SGHAT, CDR2 FQNNGV. The CDR3 here is CASSLDRATDTQYF. The DNA of the CDR3 is TGTGCCAGCAGCTTAGATAGGGCCACAGATACGCAGTATTTT.

In the case of this clone: This sequence may be a read error, since a much larger clone differs from it by one base. V and J are TRBV4-1 and TRBJ2-3; D is unresolved. The J call may be in error: the DNA end matches TRBJ1-5 better. In germline, CDR1 is MGHRA, CDR2 YSYEKL. This CDR3 region has 18 residues. The CDR3 protein is CASSQDIGLAEPTDTQHF. The CDR3 nucleotides are TGCGCCAGCAGCCAAGATATTGGACTAGCGGAACCCACAGATACGCAGCATTTT.

Details on this clone: A much larger clone differs by one base, so this may be a read error. The chain carries TRBV9 and TRBJ2-2; no clear D. The CDR3 covers 11 residues. V lost 3 bases and J lost 5, with 2 bases in between. The germline V gene encodes CDR1 SGDLS and CDR2 YYNGEE. For the CDR3, the DNA is TGTGCCAGCAGCGAGACCGGGGAGCTGTTTTTT. Residues: CASSETGELFF.

This clone was observed a few times. V usage is TRBV19 and J usage is TRBJ2-7; the match to TRBD2 covers 7 bases. V lost 10 bases, J lost 0 bases, and 3 bases stayed unmatched. CDR3 length equals 12 residues. Germline CDR1 LNHDA, CDR2 SQIVND (reference sequence). CDR3 nucleotide sequence: TGTGCCACGACTAGCAGCTCCTACGAGCAGTACTTC. The encoded protein is CATTSSSYEQYF.

This clone came up many times. The CDR3 spells CASSAQVNTEAFF. The CDR3 coding sequence is TGTGCCAGCAGCGCACAAGTGAACACTGAAGCTTTCTTT. V is TRBV9 and J is TRBJ1-1, with D uncertain. The germline gives CDR1 SGDLS, CDR2 YYNGEE. This CDR3 is 13 amino acids long. Trimming took off 3 bases at V and 0 bases at J, with 6 bases between the two ends.

This clone was detected many times. V usage is TRBV2 and J usage is TRBJ2-1, with TRBD2 identical over 7 bases. V lost 8 bases, J lost 9 bases, and 25 bases stayed unmatched. Germline CDR1 reads SNHLY; CDR2 reads FYNNEI. The CDR3 has 18 residues. The CDR3 reads CASASPPRFAGEFVEQFF. The CDR3 DNA is TGTGCCAGCGCCTCCCCGCCGAGGTTTGCGGGAGAGTTCGTTGAGCAGTTCTTC. Complete variable domain (other parts from reference TRBV2 and TRBJ2-1): EPEVTQTPSHQVTQMGQEVILRCVPISNHLYFYWYRQILGQKVEFLVSFYNNEISEKSEIFDDQFSVERPDGSNFTLKIRSTKLEDSAMYFCASASPPRFAGEFVEQFFGPGTRLTVL.

This clone occurred many times. The CDR3 coding sequence is TGCAGCGTTGGGACAGGGACAGGGAAAGAGCAGTACGTC. Amino acid sequence: CSVGTGTGKEQYV. This chain links TRBV29-1 with TRBJ2-7; 9 bases line up with TRBD1. The V segment lost 4 bases and the J segment 7 bases; nucleotides outside the gene matches: 8. The germline V gene has CDR1 SQVTM and CDR2 ANQGSEA. The CDR3 has 13 residues.

The table lists this clone with many counts. This rearrangement joins TRBV11-2 to TRBJ2-3; D gene ambiguous. CDR1 is SGHAT and CDR2 is FQNNGV in the germline V gene. Trimming took 2 bases from V and 6 from J, leaving 9 bases between them. The CDR3 is 13 amino acids. This chain's CDR3 is CASSLNTLDTQYF. The CDR3 region has the DNA TGTGCCAGCAGCTTAAACACGTTGGATACGCAGTATTTT.

This clone was found many times. The chain uses TRBV13 and TRBJ1-2; no definite D call. V lost 0 bases, J lost 5 bases, and 16 bases lay in between. Germline V gene lookup returns CDR1 PRHDT and CDR2 FYEKMQ (reference sequence). This CDR3 region has 16 residues. The CDR3 is CASSLGRPEMAYGYTF. CDR3 sequence (DNA): TGTGCCAGCAGCTTAGGCAGGCCGGAGATGGCTTATGGCTACACCTTC.

This clone was recorded a few times. The J gene is TRBJ2-5, the V gene TRBV6-2 or TRBV6-3; maybe TRBD2 (5 bases). The CDR3 spans 14 residues. CDR1 and CDR2 from the germline V gene are MNHEY and SVGEGT. Trimming removed 6 bases from V and 2 bases from J, with 13 bases in between. CDR3 nucleotide sequence: TGTGCCAGCAGCCTACTAGAGTATCAAGAGACCCAGTACTTC. Translated, it gives CASSLLEYQETQYF.

This clone was detected ten times or more. The rearrangement joins TRBV10-3 to TRBJ2-7; 7 positions match TRBD1. CDR3 length: 14 residues. Germline-derived CDR1 and CDR2 are ENHRY and SYGVKD. Trimming removed 2 bases from V and 3 bases from J; junction bases left unmatched: 4. The CDR3 bases are TGTGCCATCAGTGAGGCAGACAGGGACTACGAGCAGTACTTC. It translates to CAISEADRDYEQYF.

The table lists this clone with many counts. A much larger clone differs from this one at a single base, so this may be a read error. The chain has TRBV24-1 and TRBJ2-1, with D unresolved. This CDR3 contains 14 residues. CDR1 is KGHDR and CDR2 is SFDVKD in the germline V gene. The CDR3 here is CATSGQNSYNEQLF. The DNA for the CDR3 is TGTGCCACCAGTGGGCAGAATTCATACAATGAGCAGCTCTTC.

This clone occurred many times. The chain combines TRBV7-9 with TRBJ2-1, with TRBD2 matching over 12 bases. This CDR3 has 14 amino acids. The V gene's germline CDR1 is SEHNR and CDR2 FQNEAQ (reference sequence). V lost 5 bases, J lost 10 bases, and 6 bases stayed unmatched. The CDR3 loop is CASSPGLAGREQFF. CDR3 DNA sequence: TGTGCCAGCAGCCCAGGACTAGCGGGACGAGAGCAGTTCTTC.

This clone was picked up many times. The chain links TRBV28 to TRBJ2-1, with 9 bases identical to TRBD2. CDR1 and CDR2 (germline): MDHEN, SYDVKM. The CDR3 totals 19 residues. J was trimmed by 1 base and V by 3 bases; bases with no gene match: 13. The CDR3 bases are TGTGCCAGCAGTTTCCCCCAACTCGTAGCGGGAGCGTCCTACAATGAGCAGTTCTTC. This gives the protein CASSFPQLVAGASYNEQFF.

This clone was recorded at least ten times. CDR3 DNA sequence: TGTGCCAGCACGCCCACCACGGGGAGAGGCGAGCAGTACGTC. Amino acids: CASTPTTGRGEQYV. This chain connects TRBV6-1 to TRBJ2-7, with a weak D call TRBD2 (5 bases). The CDR3 is 14 amino acids. Germline V gene data show CDR1 as MNHNS and CDR2 as SASEGT. The germline V and J ends were trimmed by 7 bases and 6 bases, with 19 bases remaining between them.

This clone was found many times. The chain combines TRBV25-1 with TRBJ2-1; D is uncertain. The germline V gene encodes CDR1 MGHDK and CDR2 SYGVNS. The CDR3 has 14 residues. V was clipped by 8 bases and J by 0 bases, with 11 bases between them. The CDR3 coding sequence is TGTGCCAGCCTCTTATACAGCTCCTACAATGAGCAGTTCTTC. Its protein product is CASLLYSSYNEQFF.

This clone was counted only a few times. The chain has TRBV12-3 or TRBV12-4 and TRBJ2-7, with D perhaps TRBD2 (5 bases). The CDR3 spans 12 residues. V lost 3 bases, J lost 11 bases, and 14 bases lay in between. CDR3 residues: CASSFDGLKEYF. CDR3 in DNA: TGTGCCAGCAGTTTTGACGGACTGAAAGAGTACTTC.

On this clone: A much larger clone sits a single nucleotide away, making a read error possible. The chain carries TRBV18 and TRBJ2-2; weak D call: TRBD2 (5 bases). The V end was cut by 2 bases, the J end by 4 bases, with 8 bases between. Germline loops: CDR1 KGHSH, CDR2 LQKENI. The CDR3 covers 14 residues. CDR3 sequence reads: CASSPRTCTGELFF. Written as DNA, the CDR3 is TGTGCCAGCTCACCAAGGACTTGCACCGGGGAGCTGTTTTTT.

This clone was seen repeatedly, ten times or more. A read error is possible here, since a much larger clone lies one base away. The V and J genes are TRBV6-1 and TRBJ2-3; 7 positions agree with TRBD2. V trimming: 8 bases; J trimming: 4 bases; junction bases outside the gene matches: 18. CDR1 is MNHNS, CDR2 SASEGT, per germline. The CDR3 length is 17 residues. The CDR3 is CASPPFEQATSADTQYF. The CDR3 bases are TGTGCCAGCCCTCCCTTTGAACAGGCCACTAGCGCAGATACGCAGTATTTT.

This clone was recorded at least ten times. The chain is built from TRBV5-5 and TRBJ2-7; no firm D call. The CDR3 length is 13 residues. Germline V gene sequence: CDR1 SGHKS, CDR2 YYEKEE (reference sequence). V was clipped by 1 base and J by 6 bases, with 11 bases between them. The CDR3 DNA is TGTGCCAGCAGCTTGCCGGGTCGCTTCGAGCAGTACTTC. As protein: CASSLPGRFEQYF.